This TCR delta chain appears in the sequencing data of a study of Vδ1+ human thymocytes. General study results and limits: In the thymus, TRG and TRD repertoires looked highly polyclonal with Gaussian CDR3 lengths.

The germline V gene has CDR1 TSWWSYY and CDR2 QGS. CDR3 length: 16 residues. Trimming at V came to 4 bases and at J to 3 bases, leaving 7 bases not matched to a gene. On this clone: Its cognate antigen is unknown.

Sequences come from RNA converted to cDNA by reverse transcription. Multiplex PCR used pooled V-gene forward primers and a constant-region reverse primer to amplify CDR3s. TCRdb re-called clones from the multiplex PCR reads via CATT. This sample has fewer than 25,000 delta-chain clones, with about 8% found just once. The clonotype originates from a child younger than two who had congenital heart surgery. The sample comprised Vdelta1+ gamma-delta thymocytes from the thymus. The subset here: FACS-sorted CD3+ TCRalphabeta- TCRVdelta1+ TCRVdelta2- thymocytes. The chain has TRDV1 and TRDJ1; 11 bases are a match to TRDD3. The CDR3 DNA follows: TGTGCTCTTGGGGTCCACGTGGGGGATACGGCCGATAAACTCATCTTT. Protein product: CALGVHVGDTADKLIF.